This T cell receptor (beta chain) originates from a study of CD8+ T cells in alopecia areata. The V and J ends lost 3 bases and 3 bases respectively, with 12 bases between them. The germline V gene encodes CDR1 MDHEN and CDR2 SYDVKM. This CDR3 region has 15 residues. Sequencing templates came from extracted RNA that was reverse transcribed into cDNA. Repertoires were generated with immunoSEQ multiplex PCR, while TCRdb's copy carries only in-frame clones and drops some. The sample carries fewer than 90,000 clones, approximately 50% recorded once. Alopecia areata patients gave lesional scalp punch biopsies and peripheral blood samples. Sorting from PBMCs produced CD4+ and CD8+ T cells. In its sample, this clone was seen a few times.

The genes are TRBV28 and TRBJ2-4; D may be TRBD1 (6 bases). The specimen sequenced was NKG2D-high CD8+ T cells sorted from blood. This clonotype originated in a human donor with alopecia areata. Here the CDR3 DNA reads TGTGCCAGCAGTTTGACAGGATCGGGCAAAAACATTCAGTACTTC. It yields the protein CASSLTGSGKNIQYF.